At least ten counts were recorded for the clone carrying this T cell receptor beta chain. The antigen remains undetermined. The TCR library protocol was used to attach unique molecular identifiers. These identifiers were attached to individual cDNA molecules. Via MiXCR, TCRdb re-called the 5' RACE reads, giving one row per CDR3 protein. Of 55,000 to 70,000 distinct CDR3 sequences detected, 12% appear once; the ten largest clones hold approximately 1.6%. CDR3 length equals 13 residues. The germline CDR1 and CDR2 sequences are SGHAT and FQNNGV. With 4 bases removed from V and 2 bases from J, the gap between germline ends came to 8 bases. The data originate from a study of early T cells in non-severe SARS-CoV-2 infection. Study as a whole: Chains were not paired, and sequencing was done on bulk RNA from unsorted whole blood. Study-wide points: Anti-spike CD8 responses were favored in VDJdb matching, and private and CD4 specificities were missed.

This sequence originates from an adult who was a healthcare worker with PCR-confirmed SARS-CoV-2 infection or an uninfected control (not recorded which). Material for sequencing was whole blood. The V and J genes are TRBV11-2 and TRBJ1-2; D call uncertain. CDR3 coding DNA: TGTGCCAGCAGCTCCCCTCCGAACTATGGCTACACCTTC. Encoded protein: CASSSPPNYGYTF.